Following are 20 T cell receptor beta chains from one sample sequenced in a study of blood T cell repertoires in COVID-19. Libraries were prepared by immunoSEQ multiplex PCR; TCRdb keeps only in-frame clonotypes and omits some of them. This table has 200,000 to 250,000 clones, 70% to 85% appearing once. Sequencing was carried out using PBMCs or T cells enriched from blood (not recorded which). These receptors were taken from a man in his 60s who had recovered from COVID-19.

This chain uses TRBV10-2 with TRBJ1-2, with TRBD1 identical over 10 bases. This CDR3 has 11 amino acids. CDR1 WSHSY and CDR2 SAAADI come from the germline V gene. Trimming at V came to 10 bases and at J to 8 bases, leaving 4 bases not matched to a gene. This chain's CDR3 is CATGQGEGYTF. As DNA, the CDR3 is TGCGCCACCGGACAGGGGGAAGGCTACACCTTC.

This clone has a single count. The V call is TRBV7-2, the J call TRBJ1-1; D gene uncertain. The germline V gene has CDR1 SGHTA and CDR2 FQGNSA. The CDR3 runs 17 residues. Between the trimmed V and J ends, which lost 6 bases and 3 bases, there was a span of 23 bases. CDR3 bases: TGTGCCAGCAGTCAACGCGCGGGTGGGTATTCGGACACTGAAGCTTTCTTT. Its translation: CASSQRAGGYSDTEAFF.

This chain uses TRBV6-5 with TRBJ1-1; no reliable D call. Trimming pared 2 bases from V and 4 bases from J, leaving 11 bases between. Germline V gene sequence: CDR1 MNHEY, CDR2 SVGAGI. The CDR3 runs to 14 residues. CDR3 region: CASSYRLDSTEAFF. CDR3 nucleotide sequence: TGTGCCAGCAGTTACCGTTTAGACTCCACTGAAGCTTTCTTT.

This clone was counted a few times. This chain connects TRBV11-1 to TRBJ2-3; 7 bases align to TRBD2. CDR3 length: 16 amino acids. Germline CDR1 SGHAT, CDR2 FQDESV (reference sequence). The V segment lost 5 bases and the J segment 4 bases; nucleotides outside the gene matches: 12. CDR3 coding DNA: TGTGCCAGCAGCCCTAACGTCGGGGGGTTCTCAGATACGCAGTATTTT. Residues: CASSPNVGGFSDTQYF.

The rearrangement joins TRBV6-5 to TRBJ1-1; 8 nucleotides match TRBD1. This CDR3 region has 15 residues. In germline, CDR1 is MNHEY, CDR2 SVGAGI. The trim removed 4 bases at V and 1 base at J, leaving 5 bases unmatched. The CDR3: CASSSAGTGNTEAFF. CDR3 coding DNA: TGTGCCAGCAGTTCAGCCGGGACAGGGAACACTGAAGCTTTCTTT.

The gene calls are TRBV9 and TRBJ1-4, with 8 bases identical to TRBD1. Trimming cost V 1 base and J 8 bases; bases outside gene matches: 10. The CDR3 totals 16 residues. The germline CDR1 and CDR2 sequences are SGDLS and YYNGEE. The CDR3: CASSVNAGTGEEKLFF. The CDR3 coding sequence is TGTGCCAGCAGCGTAAACGCAGGGACAGGAGAGGAAAAACTGTTTTTT.

The V gene is TRBV15, the J gene TRBJ1-6; 8 bases line up with TRBD1. Per germline, CDR1 LNHNV and CDR2 YYDKDF (reference sequence). V shed 0 bases and J 1 base; nucleotides not matched to a gene: 8. This CDR3 region has 19 residues. The CDR3 coding sequence is TGTGCCACCAGCAGAGACATACGGCAGGGGGCATCCTATAATTCACCCCTCCACTTT. Translated, it gives CATSRDIRQGASYNSPLHF.

The chain carries TRBV2 and TRBJ2-5; D not certain. V lost 3 bases to trimming and J lost 2 bases, with 13 bases between them. This CDR3 is 15 amino acids long. Germline V gene sequence: CDR1 SNHLY, CDR2 FYNNEI. CDR3 loop: CASSDSKSRQETQYF. In nucleotides, the CDR3 is TGTGCCAGCAGTGATTCTAAGTCCCGACAAGAGACCCAGTACTTC.

CDR3 sequence: CASSPDSPYGYTF. In nucleotides, the CDR3 is TGTGCCAGCAGTCCGGACAGCCCCTATGGCTACACCTTC. V and J are TRBV2 and TRBJ1-2; possible D gene TRBD1, 6 bases. Trimming took 5 bases from V and 4 from J, leaving 11 bases between them. The CDR3 covers 13 residues. Germline CDR1 is SNHLY and CDR2 is FYNNEI.

This clone was seen a single time. This CDR3 reads CASSYRDSGYEQYF. The CDR3 nucleotides are TGTGCCAGCAGTTACCGGGACAGCGGGTACGAGCAGTACTTC. The chain has TRBV6-2 or TRBV6-3 and TRBJ2-7; possible D gene TRBD1, 7 bases. V lost 2 bases and J 4 bases, leaving 12 bases between the germline ends. Per germline, CDR1 MNHEY and CDR2 SVGEGT. The CDR3 has 14 amino acids.

The J gene is TRBJ1-2, the V gene TRBV5-6, with TRBD1 matching over 8 bases. Germline loops: CDR1 SGHDT, CDR2 YYEEEE. This CDR3 spans 14 amino acids. V shed 3 bases and J 6 bases; nucleotides not matched to a gene: 7. The CDR3, as DNA: TGTGCCAGCAGCTACGACAGGGGAAAGGATGGCTACACCTTC. Its protein is CASSYDRGKDGYTF.

The chain links TRBV7-9 to TRBJ1-2; unclear D gene. This CDR3 region has 14 residues. The V end lost 1 base, the J end lost 5 bases, and 11 bases lay between the germline ends. Per germline, CDR1 SEHNR and CDR2 FQNEAQ (reference sequence). The CDR3 here is CASSLGATAYGYTF. The CDR3 DNA reads TGTGCCAGCAGCTTAGGGGCGACGGCATATGGCTACACCTTC. Supplemented by reference TRBV7-9 and TRBJ1-2, the full variable domain reads DTGVSQNPRHKITKRGQNVTFRCDPISEHNRLYWYRQTLGQGPEFLTYFQNEAQLEKSRLLSDRFSAERPKGSFSTLEIQRTEQGDSAMYLCASSLGATAYGYTFGSGTRLTVV.

The J gene is TRBJ2-1, the V gene TRBV7-2; TRBD1 is a possible D gene (5 bases). CDR3 size: 13 residues. Looked up from germline, CDR1 is SGHTA and CDR2 is FQGNSA. Trimming took off 1 base at V and 5 bases at J, with 6 bases between the two ends. Here the CDR3 reads CASSLGRDNEQFF. CDR3 DNA: TGTGCCAGCAGCTTAGGCAGGGACAATGAGCAGTTCTTC.

V is TRBV18 and J is TRBJ1-5, with TRBD1 as a possible D gene (5 bases). From germline, CDR1 is KGHSH and CDR2 LQKENI. CDR3 length equals 14 residues. V was clipped by 2 bases and J by 5 bases, with 10 bases between them. The CDR3 here is CASSPGRGDQPQHF. CDR3 DNA sequence: TGTGCCAGCTCACCAGGCCGGGGGGATCAGCCCCAGCATTTT.

V usage is TRBV27 and J usage is TRBJ2-2; maybe TRBD1 (6 bases). CDR1 and CDR2 (germline): MNHEY, SMNVEV (reference sequence). This CDR3 region has 15 residues. Deletions cut 6 bases from V and 2 bases from J, with 13 bases between. CDR3 in amino acids: CASSPRGGNTGELFF. CDR3 DNA: TGTGCCAGCAGCCCACGAGGGGGAAACACCGGGGAGCTGTTTTTT.

The J gene is TRBJ1-1, the V gene TRBV5-5; D is possibly TRBD1 (6 bases). The CDR3 covers 16 residues. Germline V CDR1 and CDR2: SGHKS, YYEKEE (reference sequence). The V gene lost 2 bases and the J gene lost 0 bases, with 14 bases spanning the gap. Here the CDR3 reads CASSFFPDSLNTEAFF. In DNA, the CDR3 is TGTGCCAGCAGCTTTTTCCCGGACAGCTTGAACACTGAAGCTTTCTTT.

This clone was found once. The chain couples TRBV2 to TRBJ1-2; 11 positions agree with TRBD1. The germline CDR1 and CDR2 sequences are SNHLY and FYNNEI. The CDR3 covers 16 residues. With 3 bases clipped from V and 5 bases from J, the junction kept 8 bases outside the gene matches. The CDR3, as DNA: TGTGCCAGCAGTGATGGACAGGGGGCCTTTTCGTATGGCTACACCTTC. Translating it yields CASSDGQGAFSYGYTF.

The J gene is TRBJ1-2, the V gene TRBV7-8; 9 positions match TRBD1. J gave up 4 bases and V 4 bases, and 7 bases lay outside the gene matches. The germline gives CDR1 SGHVS, CDR2 FQNEAQ. The CDR3 consists of 15 residues. This CDR3 reads CASSSRTGASYGYTF. DNA of the CDR3: TGTGCCAGCAGCTCGCGGACAGGGGCTAGCTATGGCTACACCTTC.

The chain uses TRBV10-3 and TRBJ2-4, with 7 bases identical to TRBD1. The J segment lost 4 bases and the V segment lost 2 bases, leaving 8 bases of the junction unmatched. CDR3 size: 16 residues. Germline CDR1 and CDR2: ENHRY and SYGVKD. DNA for the CDR3: TGTGCCATCAGTGAGACTCCGGGACAGATAAAAAACATTCAGTACTTC. Protein product: CAISETPGQIKNIQYF.

The rearrangement uses TRBV7-2 and TRBJ2-7; 10 bases line up with TRBD1. V trimming: 0 bases; J trimming: 3 bases; junction bases outside the gene matches: 5. This CDR3 contains 16 residues. From germline, CDR1 is SGHTA and CDR2 FQGNSA. CDR3 loop: CASSLAAGQGIYEQYF. The CDR3 region has the DNA TGTGCCAGCAGCTTAGCGGCGGGACAGGGGATCTACGAGCAGTACTTC.